The text below deals with one T cell receptor beta chain. Germline CDR1 SGHDT, CDR2 YYEEEE. The ends were cut back, 2 bases at V and 1 base at J, with 6 bases in the middle. This CDR3 region has 13 residues. The entry originates in a study of blood T cell repertoires in COVID-19. Study at large: The analysed material was cDNA or gDNA that came from T cells, B-cell-depleted T cells, or PBMCs.

In the original workflow: Scientists estimated how many nucleated cells there were by amplifying reference gene primers. Only in-frame clones appear in the TCRdb table, and some are missing; sequencing was by immunoSEQ multiplex PCR. V and J calls plus clone size are reproduced from that table; the DNA served to infer D and trimming. The sample holds hundreds of thousands of clones, about 80% seen once. The receptor was isolated from a woman older than 75 with acute or convalescent COVID-19. The chain employs TRBV5-6 and TRBJ1-1, with D perhaps matching TRBD1 (5 bases). The sequencing input was peripheral blood. In nucleotides, the CDR3 is TGTGCCAGCAGCTTCGGGGGGAACACTGAAGCTTTCTTT. The encoded protein is CASSFGGNTEAFF.